These 16 T cell receptor beta chains share one sample of origin, sequenced in a study of CXCR3-negative and CXCR3-positive naive CD8 T cells. Study-level findings and limits: The study found more hydrophobic TRB CDR3s in CXCR3-positive naive cells than in CXCR3-negative naive cells.

UMI-labeled 5' RACE yielded the TRB cDNA libraries. From its re-call of the 5' RACE reads, TCRdb lists each CDR3 protein once, without DNA. This sample's table reports over 150,000 distinct CDR3 sequences. These TCRs are of unknown antigen specificity. The sample comprised naive CXCR3+ CD8+ T cells from blood. The subset was: CD45RO-CCR7+CD27+CD95- naive CD8+ T cells expressing CXCR3 (TNR3+). These receptors came from a human donor in good health. Some clones in this sample may be carry-over from other donors' samples.

The rearrangement uses TRBV12-3 or TRBV12-4 and TRBJ1-2; TCRdb indicates TRBD1, and absent DNA this call remains unverified. This CDR3 has 13 residues. CDR3 in amino acids: CASRTGRGYGYTF.

The CDR3 loop reads CASSISGEAGELFF. V gene TRBV19 combines with J gene TRBJ2-2. The CDR3 length is 14 residues. Per germline, CDR1 LNHDA and CDR2 SQIVND (reference sequence).

This chain connects TRBV7-9 to TRBJ2-1. The CDR3 runs 14 residues. Germline V gene data show CDR1 as SEHNR and CDR2 as FQNEAQ (reference sequence). CDR3 amino acids: CASSFGTTNNEQFF.

The rearrangement links TRBV19 to TRBJ1-4; TCRdb picks TRBD1, but there is no DNA to check that call. CDR3 size: 14 residues. CDR1 and CDR2 from the germline V gene are LNHDA and SQIVND (reference sequence). Here the CDR3 reads CASSPGQPNEKLFF.

V is TRBV4-1 and J is TRBJ2-7; absent DNA, TCRdb's TRBD1 call cannot be checked. The CDR3 length is 15 residues. Looked up from germline, CDR1 is MGHRA and CDR2 is YSYEKL. The CDR3 loop is CASSQVGDTSYEQYF.

The genes are TRBV11-2 and TRBJ2-1; there is no DNA to check the TCRdb D call of TRBD2. The CDR3 is 15 amino acids. Germline loops: CDR1 SGHAT, CDR2 FQNNGV. The CDR3 loop reads CASTLKVGGYNEQFF.

The rearrangement joins TRBV29-1 to TRBJ2-5. CDR1 and CDR2 (germline): SQVTM, ANQGSEA. CDR3 length: 14 residues. The chain's CDR3 is CSVESSHREETQYF.

The chain combines TRBV4-1 with TRBJ2-7; TCRdb selects TRBD1, and the lack of DNA leaves this call unchecked. Germline loops: CDR1 MGHRA, CDR2 YSYEKL. This CDR3 is built from 14 residues. CDR3 in amino acids: CASSQGQGSYEQYF.

The J gene is TRBJ2-7, the V gene TRBV10-2; the D call of TRBD2 rests on TCRdb alone, since no DNA is present to check it. The CDR3 length is 15 residues. Germline-derived CDR1 and CDR2 are WSHSY and SAAADI. The CDR3: CASSVGGSIPYEQYF.

The rearrangement uses TRBV25-1 and TRBJ2-7; TCRdb calls TRBD1, which cannot be checked without DNA. This CDR3 has 16 amino acids. CDR1 and CDR2 from the germline V gene are MGHDK and SYGVNS. CDR3 residues: CASSECPDRSPYEQYF.

The chain couples TRBV27 to TRBJ2-7; no DNA is available, so the TRBD1 call from TCRdb remains unchecked. The CDR3 is 13 amino acids. Germline V gene sequence: CDR1 MNHEY, CDR2 SMNVEV (reference sequence). The CDR3 reads CASTLTGNGEQYF.

The CDR3 here is CASSAGTGWSTDTQYF. The chain employs TRBV2 and TRBJ2-3; no DNA is available, so the TRBD1 call from TCRdb remains unchecked. CDR1 is SNHLY, CDR2 FYNNEI, per germline. The CDR3 spans 16 residues.

The gene calls are TRBV14 and TRBJ2-7. In germline, CDR1 is SGHDN, CDR2 FVKESK. The CDR3 contains 14 residues. CDR3 region: CASSQWSGTYEQYF. Full variable domain (remainder filled in from reference TRBV14 and TRBJ2-7): EAGVTQFPSHSVIEKGQTVTLRCDPISGHDNLYWYRRVMGKEIKFLLHFVKESKQDESGMPNNRFLAERTGGTYSTLKVQPAELEDSGVYFCASSQWSGTYEQYFGPGTRLTVT.

The chain has TRBV11-2 and TRBJ2-3; lacking DNA, the TRBD2 call made by TCRdb goes unchecked. Germline lookup yields CDR1 SGHAT and CDR2 FQNNGV. The CDR3 consists of 16 residues. CDR3 protein: CASSSARYSLTDTQYF.

The V call is TRBV2, the J call TRBJ1-2; TCRdb returns TRBD1, unconfirmable since there is no DNA. The CDR3 extends over 14 amino acids. Germline V gives CDR1 SNHLY, CDR2 FYNNEI. The CDR3: CASYGQGSLYGYTF.

This chain uses TRBV5-1 with TRBJ2-7; TCRdb indicates TRBD1, and absent DNA this call remains unverified. Germline V CDR1 and CDR2: SGHRS, YFSETQ. The CDR3 is made up of 13 amino acids. The CDR3 protein is CASRGQGINEQYF.